Below, 22 T cell receptor beta chains from the same sample are listed, as sequenced in a study of vaccination effects on CD4 cells after COVID-19. Which antigens these TCRs recognize remains unknown. Antigen-specific CD4+ T cells were first expanded with viral peptide pools by the ViraFEST assay and only then sequenced. Investigators separated out CD4+ T cells once around 11 days of culture had passed. Participants were given two doses of BNT162b2 or mRNA-1273 vaccine. TCRdb keeps only in-frame clones here, not all; method: immunoSEQ multiplex PCR. The table records 25,000 to 35,000 clones, less than 80% of them present only once. Sequenced material: CD4+ T cells from PBMCs cultured with SARS-CoV-2 spike peptides, taken after COVID-19 vaccination. These receptors were collected from a human donor who received a COVID-19 vaccine.

The chain recombines TRBV4-1 with TRBJ2-4; no firm D call. Trimming shortened V by 7 bases and J by 0 bases, and 19 bases separated the two germline ends. Germline assignment: CDR1 MGHRA and CDR2 YSYEKL. This CDR3 is 17 amino acids long. The DNA for the CDR3 is TGCGCCAGCACCAGAGCTTTGTCGTCTCTAGCCAAAAACATTCAGTACTTC. Protein: CASTRALSSLAKNIQYF.

This clone was recorded a few times. The chain is built from TRBV6-5 and TRBJ2-2; D remains ambiguous. The germline gives CDR1 MNHEY, CDR2 SVGAGI. The CDR3 extends over 13 amino acids. Deletions cut 5 bases from V and 2 bases from J, with 6 bases between. This CDR3 is CASSLLNTGELFF. The CDR3 DNA sequence: TGTGCCAGCAGTCTCCTTAACACCGGGGAGCTGTTTTTT.

The chain employs TRBV4-1 and TRBJ2-7; maybe TRBD2 (5 bases). The CDR3 extends over 16 amino acids. Deletions cut 1 base from V and 3 bases from J, with 16 bases between. Germline values: CDR1 MGHRA, CDR2 YSYEKL. The CDR3 spells CASSQGYPRGNYEQYF. CDR3 DNA: TGCGCCAGCAGCCAAGGCTACCCCCGGGGAAACTACGAGCAGTACTTC.

CDR3 in DNA: TGTGCCAGCAGTGTGAGGACAGGGGGCTGGGGTGAGCAGTTCTTC. Its protein product is CASSVRTGGWGEQFF. This chain connects TRBV2 to TRBJ2-1; 11 nucleotides align to TRBD1. The V and J ends lost 4 bases and 9 bases, in that order; junction bases with no gene match: 8. This CDR3 contains 15 residues. Germline V gene lookup returns CDR1 SNHLY and CDR2 FYNNEI.

CDR3 sequence: CASSPYTAGGANTGELFF. DNA for the CDR3: TGTGCCAGCTCACCATATACGGCAGGGGGCGCGAACACCGGGGAGCTGTTTTTT. The rearrangement links TRBV18 to TRBJ2-2; 8 bases fit TRBD1. V dropped 2 bases and J dropped 0; count of bases not matched to a gene: 8. The germline CDR1 and CDR2 sequences are KGHSH and LQKENI. The CDR3 spans 18 residues.

This sequence joins TRBV5-1 and TRBJ1-1; a weak D match, TRBD1 (5 bases). Germline loops: CDR1 SGHRS, CDR2 YFSETQ. V gave up 0 bases and J gave up 1 base, with 10 bases separating them. The CDR3 length is 15 residues. CDR3 sequence: CASSLVAGPNTEAFF. CDR3 DNA sequence: TGCGCCAGCAGCTTGGTTGCAGGGCCGAACACTGAAGCTTTCTTT.

The chain links TRBV6-6 to TRBJ2-1; D is ambiguous. The germline V and J ends were trimmed by 7 bases and 9 bases, with 19 bases remaining between them. The CDR3 totals 14 residues. CDR1 is MNHNY, CDR2 SVGAGI, per germline (reference sequence). The CDR3 region has the DNA TGTGCCAGCACTCATACTCAACTGGATACTGAGCAGTTCTTC. Its translation is CASTHTQLDTEQFF.

The rearrangement links TRBV27 to TRBJ1-1; possible D gene TRBD1, 5 bases. The CDR3 length is 13 residues. V was pared by 2 bases and J by 5 bases, with 9 bases between. Germline V gives CDR1 MNHEY, CDR2 SMNVEV (reference sequence). The CDR3 DNA follows: TGTGCCAGCAGTTTACTGGGGGTAACTGAAGCTTTCTTT. It specifies CASSLLGVTEAFF.

V usage is TRBV20-1 and J usage is TRBJ1-1; D gene ambiguous. V lost 7 bases and J 1 base, leaving 7 bases between the germline ends. From germline, CDR1 is DFQATT and CDR2 SNEGSKA (reference sequence). The CDR3 runs to 11 residues. CDR3 DNA: TGCAGTGTCTTCCCGAACACTGAAGCTTTCTTT. Amino acids: CSVFPNTEAFF.

V usage is TRBV7-9 and J usage is TRBJ2-7; 7 bases map to TRBD1. V shed 3 bases, J shed 0 bases, and the junction held 2 bases outside the gene matches. The CDR3 has 14 amino acids. Looked up from germline, CDR1 is SEHNR and CDR2 is FQNEAQ (reference sequence). CDR3 region: CASSFRDSSYEQYF. DNA for the CDR3: TGTGCCAGCAGCTTTAGGGACAGCTCCTACGAGCAGTACTTC. The whole variable domain, filled in from reference TRBV7-9 and TRBJ2-7, reads DTGVSQNPRHKITKRGQNVTFRCDPISEHNRLYWYRQTLGQGPEFLTYFQNEAQLEKSRLLSDRFSAERPKGSFSTLEIQRTEQGDSAMYLCASSFRDSSYEQYFGPGTRLTVT.

The chain has TRBV11-2 and TRBJ2-7; possibly TRBD1 for D (6 bases). The V gene lost 3 bases and the J gene lost 2 bases, with 17 bases spanning the gap. The germline V gene encodes CDR1 SGHAT and CDR2 FQNNGV. The CDR3 length is 16 residues. The CDR3 DNA sequence: TGTGCCAGCAGCTTCTCGACAGGCCCCTCTACCTACGAGCAGTACTTC. It codes for CASSFSTGPSTYEQYF.

This chain links TRBV5-1 with TRBJ2-7; TRBD2 is a possible D gene (5 bases). V was cut by 5 bases and J by 2 bases, with 14 bases left in between. The CDR3 covers 14 residues. Germline CDR1 and CDR2: SGHRS and YFSETQ. In DNA form, the CDR3 reads TGCGCCAGCAGAGGAGGAACGGGCCCCTACGAGCAGTACTTC. Translation: CASRGGTGPYEQYF.

This chain uses TRBV29-1 with TRBJ2-2; D ambiguous. CDR3 length: 13 amino acids. The germline V and J ends were trimmed by 7 bases and 5 bases, with 14 bases remaining between them. Germline assignment: CDR1 SQVTM and CDR2 ANQGSEA. The CDR3 is CSAGTPPTGELFF. CDR3 nucleotides: TGCAGCGCTGGAACGCCTCCTACCGGGGAGCTGTTTTTT.

The CDR3 coding sequence is TGTGCCAGCAGCGGGAGACAGGTGGGGTTCTACGAGCAGTACTTC. Translating it yields CASSGRQVGFYEQYF. The chain joins TRBV5-6 to TRBJ2-7; possible D gene TRBD1, 6 bases. The ends were cut back, 4 bases at V and 3 bases at J, with 17 bases in the middle. Per the germline V gene, CDR1 is SGHDT and CDR2 is YYEEEE. The CDR3 is made up of 15 amino acids.

This clone was detected only once. V is TRBV28 and J is TRBJ2-2; 9 bases match TRBD1. V shed 8 bases and J 8 bases; nucleotides not matched to a gene: 3. Looked up from germline, CDR1 is MDHEN and CDR2 is SYDVKM. The CDR3 runs to 12 residues. Here the CDR3 DNA reads TGTGCCAGCCACAGGGGGCATGGGGAGCTGTTTTTT. Amino acids: CASHRGHGELFF.

This chain uses TRBV5-1 with TRBJ2-5; 8 bases agree with TRBD1. The CDR3 consists of 15 residues. Germline CDR1 and CDR2: SGHRS and YFSETQ. The trim removed 0 bases at V and 5 bases at J, leaving 6 bases unmatched. This chain's CDR3 is CASSLDGQGVETQYF. CDR3 in DNA: TGCGCCAGCAGCTTGGATGGACAGGGAGTGGAGACCCAGTACTTC.

The gene calls are TRBV11-3 and TRBJ2-1; D perhaps matches TRBD2 (5 bases). Germline V gene data show CDR1 as SGHNT and CDR2 as YENEEA. V lost 0 bases to trimming and J lost 9 bases, with 9 bases between them. This CDR3 has 13 amino acids. The CDR3 sequence: CASSLDREREQFF. In DNA, the CDR3 is TGTGCCAGCAGCTTAGATAGGGAGCGTGAGCAGTTCTTC. Full variable domain (outside the CDR3, taken from reference TRBV11-3 and TRBJ2-1): EAGVVQSPRYKIIEKKQPVAFWCNPISGHNTLYWYLQNLGQGPELLIRYENEEAVDDSQLPKDRFSAERLKGVDSTLKIQPAELGDSAVYLCASSLDREREQFFGPGTRLTVL.

This clone was recorded once. The chain joins TRBV5-1 to TRBJ2-5, with 14 bases matching TRBD2. In germline, CDR1 is SGHRS, CDR2 YFSETQ. CDR3 length: 17 amino acids. V shed 2 bases and J 4 bases; nucleotides not matched to a gene: 7. CDR3 residues: CASSFRRLAGGIETQYF. In DNA, the CDR3 is TGCGCCAGCAGCTTCCGGAGACTAGCGGGGGGGATAGAGACCCAGTACTTC.

The chain links TRBV19 to TRBJ2-1, with 7 bases lining up with TRBD2. J gave up 4 bases and V 6 bases, and 3 bases lay outside the gene matches. Looked up from germline, CDR1 is LNHDA and CDR2 is SQIVND (reference sequence). The CDR3 is 13 amino acids. The CDR3, as DNA: TGTGCCAGTAGCGAGCGGGGTTACAATGAGCAGTTCTTC. This translates into CASSERGYNEQFF.

This clone was detected once. The chain combines TRBV5-1 with TRBJ1-1, with 10 nucleotides matching TRBD1. This CDR3 region has 16 residues. Germline assignment: CDR1 SGHRS and CDR2 YFSETQ. V lost 2 bases, J lost 5 bases, and 9 bases stayed unmatched. CDR3: CASSFGDRGRTTEAFF. As DNA, the CDR3 is TGCGCCAGCAGCTTCGGAGACAGGGGGCGAACAACTGAAGCTTTCTTT.

J is TRBJ2-4 and V is TRBV5-1; TRBD1 agrees at 7 bases. The CDR3 is 14 amino acids. V shed 1 base, J shed 7 bases, and the junction held 5 bases outside the gene matches. Germline assignment: CDR1 SGHRS and CDR2 YFSETQ. The DNA of the CDR3 is TGCGCCAGCAGCTTGCGACAGGGAACTAACATTCAGTACTTC. Amino acids: CASSLRQGTNIQYF.

The V and J genes are TRBV18 and TRBJ1-2, with TRBD1 matching over 7 bases. Per the germline V gene, CDR1 is KGHSH and CDR2 is LQKENI. Trimming at V came to 3 bases and at J to 6 bases, leaving 10 bases not matched to a gene. The CDR3 runs 15 residues. CDR3: CASSPRTGGIDGYTF. CDR3 nucleotides: TGTGCCAGCTCACCTAGGACAGGAGGTATCGATGGCTACACCTTC.